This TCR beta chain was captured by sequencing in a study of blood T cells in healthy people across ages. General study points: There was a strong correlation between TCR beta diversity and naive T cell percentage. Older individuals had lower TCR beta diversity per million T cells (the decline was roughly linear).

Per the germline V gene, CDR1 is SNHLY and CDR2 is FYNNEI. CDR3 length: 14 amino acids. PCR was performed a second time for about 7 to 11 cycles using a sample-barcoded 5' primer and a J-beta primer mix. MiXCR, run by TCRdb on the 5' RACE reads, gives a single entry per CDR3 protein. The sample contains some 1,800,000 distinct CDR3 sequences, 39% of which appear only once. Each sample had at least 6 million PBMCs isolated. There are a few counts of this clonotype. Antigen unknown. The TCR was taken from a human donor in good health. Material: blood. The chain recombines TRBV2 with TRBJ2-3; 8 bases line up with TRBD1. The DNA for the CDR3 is TGTGACACCGGACAGGGTACGGGCACAGATACGCAGTATTTT. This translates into CDTGQGTGTDTQYF.